This entry features one TCR beta chain sequence. The CDR3 is 13 amino acids. The V end lost 1 base, the J end lost 7 bases, and 10 bases lay between the germline ends. The V gene's germline CDR1 is GTSNPN and CDR2 SVGIG (reference sequence). Generated by immunoSEQ multiplex PCR, the TCRdb table keeps only in-frame clones and is missing some. The table has 350,000 to 450,000 clones, around 88% seen once; the top ten hold less than 9%. The sample comes from a study of blood T cell repertoires in COVID-19. Study-level background: Acute-phase and convalescent COVID-19 samples originated in the United States, Italy and Spain.

The V and J genes are TRBV30 and TRBJ1-4; TRBD1 is a possible D gene (5 bases). The source material was peripheral blood. The sequence was obtained from a woman aged 55-69 years with COVID-19, enrolled during active disease. The CDR3 protein is CAWSGGGGEKLFF. CDR3 DNA sequence: TGTGCCTGGAGTGGGGGGGGAGGTGAAAAACTGTTTTTT.